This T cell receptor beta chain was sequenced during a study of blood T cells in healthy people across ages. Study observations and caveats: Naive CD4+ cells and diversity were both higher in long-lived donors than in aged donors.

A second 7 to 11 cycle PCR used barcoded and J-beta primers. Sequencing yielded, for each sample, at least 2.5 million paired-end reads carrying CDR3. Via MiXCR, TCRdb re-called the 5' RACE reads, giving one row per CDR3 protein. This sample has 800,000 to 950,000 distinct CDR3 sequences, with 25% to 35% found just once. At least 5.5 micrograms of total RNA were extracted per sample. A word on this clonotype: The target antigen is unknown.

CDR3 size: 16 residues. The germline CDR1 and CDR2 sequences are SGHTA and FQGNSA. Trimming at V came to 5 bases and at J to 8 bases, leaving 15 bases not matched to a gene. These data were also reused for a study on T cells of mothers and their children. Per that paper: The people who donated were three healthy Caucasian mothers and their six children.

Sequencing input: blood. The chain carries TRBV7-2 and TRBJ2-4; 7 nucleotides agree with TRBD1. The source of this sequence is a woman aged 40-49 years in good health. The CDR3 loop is CASSLTPQGIGDIQYF. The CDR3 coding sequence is TGTGCCAGCAGCCTAACCCCACAGGGGATAGGGGACATTCAGTACTTC.